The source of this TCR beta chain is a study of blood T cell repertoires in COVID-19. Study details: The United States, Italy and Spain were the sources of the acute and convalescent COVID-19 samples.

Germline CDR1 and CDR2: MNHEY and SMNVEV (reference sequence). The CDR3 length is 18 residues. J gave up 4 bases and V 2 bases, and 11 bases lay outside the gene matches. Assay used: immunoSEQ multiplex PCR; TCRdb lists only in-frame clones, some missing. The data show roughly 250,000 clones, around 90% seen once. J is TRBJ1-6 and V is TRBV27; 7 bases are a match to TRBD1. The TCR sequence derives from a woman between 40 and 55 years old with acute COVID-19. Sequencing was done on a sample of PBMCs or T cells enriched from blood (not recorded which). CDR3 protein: CASSLLEEGAGYNSPLHF. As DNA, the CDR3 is TGTGCCAGCAGTTTACTCGAGGAGGGGGCTGGGTATAATTCACCCCTCCACTTT.